This T cell receptor beta chain was identified during a study of cytomegalovirus exposure and HLA in healthy donors. As for this clone: The antigen remains unidentified.

After removal of 0 bases from V and 6 bases from J, the junction contained 8 bases not matched to a gene. The CDR3 totals 17 residues. The germline CDR1 and CDR2 sequences are SGHTA and FQGTGA. The primer mix had 60 Vbeta and 13 Jbeta primers. Clones were read by immunoSEQ multiplex PCR, and TCRdb kept only the in-frame ones, dropping some. The sample has 120,000 or so clones; roughly four fifths are singletons. Study-wide findings and caveats: Highest at DRB1 and lowest at HLA-C, TCR association rates differed among HLA loci in a later analysis. By a later analysis, the bulk of CMV-associated TCR beta chains appeared HLA-restricted.

The specimen sequenced was PBMCs. The source of this sequence is a man younger than 35 in good health and CMV-seronegative. The V and J genes are TRBV7-3 and TRBJ2-1; 10 bases map to TRBD2. The CDR3 DNA follows: TGTGCCAGCAGCTTAACGCGGCCAGCGGGGGGGCCCAATGAGCAGTTCTTC. This gives the protein CASSLTRPAGGPNEQFF.